This entry lists 2 T cell receptor beta chains sequenced from one sample in a study of control samples from healthy donors and cancer patients. The method was immunoSEQ multiplex PCR; TCRdb's version includes in-frame clones alone and lacks a portion of them. The sample consists of around 93,000 clones, roughly 92% of them appearing once. Input material: blood. The receptors were gathered from a human donor in good health. The donor label of this sample is uncertain.

This clone appeared once. This rearrangement joins TRBV18 to TRBJ2-5; D is ambiguous. This CDR3 spans 13 amino acids. Germline V gives CDR1 KGHSH, CDR2 LQKENI. Trimming removed 6 bases from V and 5 bases from J, with 13 bases in between. The CDR3 spells CASSTAGPETQYF. Written as DNA, the CDR3 is TGTGCCAGCTCGACGGCCGGGCCGGAGACCCAGTACTTC.

This clone was detected only once. The chain carries TRBV3-1 (or the pseudogene TRBV3-2) and TRBJ1-1; D unresolved. Trimming shortened V by 0 bases and J by 1 base, and 6 bases separated the two germline ends. The CDR3 sequence is 14 residues long. Germline V gene sequence: CDR1 LGHDT, CDR2 YNNKEL (reference sequence). CDR3 sequence: CASSQEGRNTEAFF. Here the CDR3 DNA reads TGTGCCAGCAGCCAAGAGGGGAGGAACACTGAAGCTTTCTTT.